Shown below are 18 T cell receptor beta chains from a single sample sequenced in a study of T cells in Graves' hyperthyroidism and ophthalmopathy. Amplified TCR beta CDR3 regions derived from RNA transcripts. HTBI primers drove first-round RT-PCR of the TCR CDR3. TCRdb passed the multiplex PCR reads through MiXCR, listing each CDR3 protein once. In the table there are over 550,000 distinct CDR3 sequences, roughly a sixth of which are singletons. Material for sequencing was blood. The receptor source for this set is a woman younger than 30 with Graves' hyperthyroidism.

This clonotype was counted only a few times. V usage is TRBV4-1 and J usage is TRBJ2-5, with 7 bases aligning to TRBD2. This CDR3 has 18 residues. Losses at the gene ends were 1 base for V and 8 bases for J; bases not matched to a gene: 19. CDR1 MGHRA and CDR2 YSYEKL come from the germline V gene. CDR3 nucleotide sequence: TGCGCCAGCAGCCAAGGATTATTGAGGGATTTGGGGGGGAGAACCCAGTACTTC. Its translation is CASSQGLLRDLGGRTQYF.

The table lists this clonotype with a few counts. The V and J genes are TRBV7-9 and TRBJ2-7; D gene ambiguous. V was cut by 5 bases and J by 0 bases, with 14 bases left in between. Per germline, CDR1 SEHNR and CDR2 FQNEAQ (reference sequence). The CDR3 spans 15 residues. DNA for the CDR3: TGTGCCAGCAGCCTCCACGCCCCGTTCTCCTACGAGCAGTACTTC. This translates into CASSLHAPFSYEQYF.

This clonotype appeared many times. CDR3 nucleotides: TGTGCCAGCAGGGGTCCGTATAGCAATCAGCCCCAGCATTTT. This translates into CASRGPYSNQPQHF. V usage is TRBV12-3 or TRBV12-4 and J usage is TRBJ1-5, with D uncertain. The CDR3 loop spans 14 amino acids. V lost 6 bases and J 0 bases, leaving 9 bases between the germline ends.

The V gene is TRBV2, the J gene TRBJ1-2; a possible D gene is TRBD1 (5 bases). CDR3 length: 11 amino acids. CDR1 SNHLY and CDR2 FYNNEI come from the germline V gene. With 4 bases removed from V and 8 bases from J, the gap between germline ends came to 8 bases. CDR3 sequence reads: CASSVGGGYTF. Written as DNA, the CDR3 is TGTGCCAGCAGTGTCGGGGGGGGCTACACCTTC.

This clonotype was seen a handful of times. The V call is TRBV19, the J call TRBJ1-5; D is perhaps TRBD1 (5 bases). V lost 3 bases to trimming and J lost 1 base, with 10 bases between them. The CDR3 extends over 15 amino acids. In germline, CDR1 is LNHDA, CDR2 SQIVND (reference sequence). In DNA, the CDR3 is TGTGCCAGTAGTATGGGGGACCTGAGCAATCAGCCCCAGCATTTT. Protein sequence: CASSMGDLSNQPQHF.

This clonotype came up many times. V usage is TRBV12-3 or TRBV12-4 and J usage is TRBJ1-6; D call uncertain. CDR3 size: 14 residues. V lost 3 bases and J lost 4, with 7 bases in between. The CDR3, as DNA: TGTGCCAGCAGTTTCGGGAGATATAATTCACCCCTCCACTTT. It specifies CASSFGRYNSPLHF.

This clonotype was recorded at least ten times. The chain carries TRBV2 and TRBJ1-2; unclear D gene. The CDR3 runs to 13 residues. CDR1 and CDR2 from the germline V gene are SNHLY and FYNNEI. Trimming took 2 bases from V and 4 from J, leaving 8 bases between them. CDR3 in amino acids: CASSELRSYGYTF. The CDR3 DNA is TGTGCCAGCAGTGAATTAAGGAGCTATGGCTACACCTTC.

In this sample, this clonotype turned up many times. The CDR3 DNA reads TGTGCCAGCAGCTACATGCTCATGAACACTGAAGCTTTCTTT. Translating gives CASSYMLMNTEAFF. The chain has TRBV6-2 or TRBV6-3 and TRBJ1-1; D is ambiguous. The V end was cut by 6 bases, the J end by 0 bases, with 11 bases between. CDR3 size: 14 residues. Germline lookup yields CDR1 MNHEY and CDR2 SVGEGT.

In this sample, this clonotype turned up a few times. The rearrangement joins TRBV12-3 or TRBV12-4 to TRBJ1-1; D perhaps matches TRBD1 (6 bases). Trimming pared 5 bases from V and 4 bases from J, leaving 17 bases between. The CDR3 spans 15 residues. This chain's CDR3 is CASSLHDTGSTEAFF. The CDR3 DNA follows: TGTGCCAGCAGTCTCCACGATACAGGGAGCACTGAAGCTTTCTTT.

This chain connects TRBV27 to TRBJ1-4, with no clear D. Trimming shortened V by 5 bases and J by 3 bases, and 4 bases separated the two germline ends. Germline lookup yields CDR1 MNHEY and CDR2 SMNVEV (reference sequence). This CDR3 is built from 12 residues. The CDR3 loop reads CASSTSNEKLFF. In DNA form, the CDR3 reads TGTGCCAGCAGTACCTCTAATGAAAAACTGTTTTTT.

This chain links TRBV5-6 with TRBJ2-3, with 7 bases identical to TRBD1. The CDR3 consists of 14 residues. CDR1 is SGHDT and CDR2 is YYEEEE in the germline V gene. V lost 2 bases and J lost 3; bases outside the gene matches: 3. The CDR3 sequence: CASSLQGRTDTQYF. CDR3 nucleotides: TGTGCCAGCAGCTTACAGGGGCGGACAGATACGCAGTATTTT.

The V and J genes are TRBV2 and TRBJ2-3, with a weak D call TRBD1 (6 bases). The V gene lost 9 bases and the J gene lost 3 bases, with 13 bases spanning the gap. CDR1 and CDR2 (germline): SNHLY, FYNNEI. CDR3 length equals 13 residues. CDR3 residues: CARADRFTDTQYF. In DNA, the CDR3 is TGTGCCAGGGCGGACAGATTTACAGATACGCAGTATTTT.

The chain couples TRBV25-1 to TRBJ2-5, with TRBD1 matching over 8 bases. From germline, CDR1 is MGHDK and CDR2 SYGVNS. The CDR3 spans 15 residues. With 3 bases clipped from V and 1 base from J, the junction kept 4 bases outside the gene matches. CDR3 in amino acids: CASSEPTGVQETQYF. The CDR3 DNA reads as TGTGCCAGCAGTGAGCCGACAGGGGTCCAAGAGACCCAGTACTTC.

This clonotype was seen more than once but under ten times. The chain has TRBV6-6 and TRBJ2-5; D is perhaps TRBD2 (6 bases). CDR3 length equals 19 residues. V was trimmed by 0 bases and J by 3 bases, leaving 23 bases between them. Germline values: CDR1 MNHNY, CDR2 SVGAGI (reference sequence). The CDR3 DNA follows: TGTGCCAGCAGTTACTCGACGACGGCGGGGCCCTTTTACGAAGAGACCCAGTACTTC. The encoded protein is CASSYSTTAGPFYEETQYF.

This chain joins TRBV19 and TRBJ1-2; 7 bases line up with TRBD1. Per germline, CDR1 LNHDA and CDR2 SQIVND (reference sequence). The junction had 6 bases not matched to a gene; V was cut back by 4 bases and J by 7 bases. The CDR3 totals 13 residues. CDR3 region: CASSTQGYSGYTF. The DNA for the CDR3 is TGTGCCAGTAGTACACAGGGGTATTCTGGCTACACCTTC.

This clonotype was seen a handful of times. This chain uses TRBV19 with TRBJ1-1; D might be TRBD1 (6 bases). From germline, CDR1 is LNHDA and CDR2 SQIVND (reference sequence). This CDR3 comprises 15 residues. The ends were cut back, 3 bases at V and 0 bases at J, with 11 bases in the middle. CDR3 amino acids: CASSIRGNMNTEAFF. The DNA of the CDR3 is TGTGCCAGTAGTATCAGGGGCAATATGAACACTGAAGCTTTCTTT. Based on the CDR3 plus reference TRBV19 and TRBJ1-1, the full variable domain is DGGITQSPKYLFRKEGQNVTLSCEQNLNHDAMYWYRQDPGQGLRLIYYSQIVNDFQKGDIAEGYSVSREKKESFPLTVTSAQKNPTAFYLCASSIRGNMNTEAFFGQGTRLTVV.

The V gene is TRBV6-5, the J gene TRBJ2-2; tentatively, D is TRBD2 (5 bases). The CDR3 covers 15 residues. Trimming left V 1 base short and J 1 base short, with 7 bases between. CDR1 and CDR2 (germline): MNHEY, SVGAGI. The CDR3 DNA sequence: TGTGCCAGCAGTTACTTTGCGGGGAACACCGGGGAGCTGTTTTTT. Amino acids: CASSYFAGNTGELFF.

This clonotype was detected ten times or more. This sequence joins TRBV3-1 and TRBJ1-4; possible D gene TRBD1, 5 bases. Germline CDR1 and CDR2: LGHDT and YNNKEL (reference sequence). Trimming left V 6 bases short and J 8 bases short, with 13 bases between. The CDR3 length is 13 residues. As DNA, the CDR3 is TGTGCCAGCAGACCCAGGGTTGAAGAAAAACTGTTTTTT. It yields the protein CASRPRVEEKLFF. Drawing the rest from reference TRBV3-1 and TRBJ1-4, the complete variable domain is DTAVSQTPKYLVTQMGNDKSIKCEQNLGHDTMYWYKQDSKKFLKIMFSYNNKELIINETVPNRFSPKSPDKAHLNLHINSLELGDSAVYFCASRPRVEEKLFFGSGTQLSVL.